This is a list of T cell receptor beta chains from one sample in a study of T cell responses to AZD1222 COVID-19 vaccine. The repertoire was sequenced with immunoSEQ multiplex PCR; TCRdb's copy has only in-frame clones and lacks some. This sample has approximately 150,000 clones, with 90% found just once. The material was peripheral blood, obtained 28 days after the second AZD1222 dose. The receptor set was obtained from an adult who received the AZD1222 COVID-19 vaccine. CDR3s include the opening cysteine and the closing phenylalanine or tryptophan. The D gene is left open where the match is weak. Not all rows give a size; the values are once, few, many and, for expanded clones, a class.

clone_size: few
j_call: TRBJ2-2
d_call: .
v_call: TRBV4-1
cdr3_aa: CASSQDHARTGELFF
cdr3_nt: TGCGCCAGCAGCCAAGATCACGCCCGTACCGGGGAGCTGTTTTTT

clone_size: .
j_call: TRBJ2-7
d_call: .
v_call: TRBV18
cdr3_aa: CASSPASFVHEQYF
cdr3_nt: TGTGCCAGCTCACCGGCGAGCTTCGTCCACGAGCAGTACTTC

clone_size: .
j_call: TRBJ1-2
d_call: .
v_call: TRBV9
cdr3_aa: CASSNGQNYGYTF
cdr3_nt: TGTGCCAGCAGCAACGGACAGAACTATGGCTACACCTTC

clone_size: once
j_call: TRBJ2-5
d_call: .
v_call: TRBV18
cdr3_aa: CASSLGSDQETQYF
cdr3_nt: TGTGCCAGCTCACTCGGTAGCGATCAAGAGACCCAGTACTTC

clone_size: once
j_call: TRBJ1-5
d_call: .
v_call: TRBV30
cdr3_aa: CAWSGLTANQPQHF
cdr3_nt: TGTGCCTGGAGTGGATTGACAGCTAATCAGCCCCAGCATTTT

clone_size: .
j_call: TRBJ1-6
d_call: TRBD1
v_call: TRBV7-2
cdr3_aa: CASSFSGTGSPLHF
cdr3_nt: TGTGCCAGCAGCTTTTCCGGGACAGGCTCACCCCTCCACTTT

clone_size: .
j_call: TRBJ2-2
d_call: TRBD2
v_call: TRBV29-1
cdr3_aa: CSVGRGGAFGELFF
cdr3_nt: TGCAGCGTTGGTCGCGGGGGGGCCTTCGGGGAGCTGTTTTTT

clone_size: .
j_call: TRBJ2-5
d_call: TRBD1
v_call: TRBV29-1
cdr3_aa: CSVEGGRGLRETQYF
cdr3_nt: TGCAGCGTTGAAGGGGGCAGGGGGCTAAGGGAGACCCAGTACTTC

clone_size: .
j_call: TRBJ1-2
d_call: TRBD1
v_call: TRBV7-2
cdr3_aa: CASSLAAPTGEYGYTF
cdr3_nt: TGTGCCAGCAGCTTAGCCGCTCCGACAGGGGAATATGGCTACACCTTC

clone_size: .
j_call: TRBJ2-1
d_call: TRBD2
v_call: TRBV5-4
cdr3_aa: CASSLARASGTHNEQFF
cdr3_nt: TGTGCCAGCAGCTTGGCCAGGGCTAGCGGGACCCACAATGAGCAGTTCTTC

clone_size: once
j_call: TRBJ1-5
d_call: TRBD1
v_call: TRBV6-5
cdr3_aa: CASSNTGARNQPQHF
cdr3_nt: TGTGCCAGCAGTAATACAGGGGCCCGCAATCAGCCCCAGCATTTT

clone_size: few
j_call: TRBJ2-7
d_call: .
v_call: TRBV12-3/TRBV12-4
cdr3_aa: CASSLPGYEQYF
cdr3_nt: TGTGCCAGCAGTTTACCAGGCTACGAGCAGTACTTC